The 19 T cell receptor beta chains given below trace back to one sample, sequenced in a study of T-cell reconstitution after alpha-beta-depleted transplantation in children. Researchers prepared the TCRbeta library using unique molecular identifiers, the study reports. TCRdb independently ran MiXCR on the PCR reads; one entry per CDR3 protein. The table records some 490,000 distinct CDR3 sequences, 12% of them present only once. Material: PBMCs from the stem cell graft donor, obtained from the stem cell graft. The source is a human donor who donated a stem cell graft to a child with combined immunodeficiency.

This clonotype was seen more than once but under ten times. The rearrangement uses TRBV28 and TRBJ2-7; TRBD1 matches at 10 bases. V lost 6 bases and J lost 4; bases outside the gene matches: 6. The CDR3 is made up of 14 amino acids. Per germline, CDR1 MDHEN and CDR2 SYDVKM. The CDR3 nucleotides are TGTGCCAGCAGGCTGGGGGACAGGGGTTACGAGCAGTACTTC. It specifies CASRLGDRGYEQYF.

This clonotype has a count of ten or more. The rearrangement uses TRBV7-9 and TRBJ2-1; 13 bases match TRBD2. With V trimmed by 5 bases and J by 8 bases, 6 bases remained unmatched. Germline CDR1 SEHNR, CDR2 FQNEAQ (reference sequence). This CDR3 is 15 amino acids long. The CDR3 DNA reads TGTGCCAGCAGCCTACTAGCGGGAGGGCCCCATGAGCAGTTCTTC. Translating it yields CASSLLAGGPHEQFF.

The chain links TRBV20-1 to TRBJ2-4; perhaps TRBD2 as D (6 bases). The V gene's germline CDR1 is DFQATT and CDR2 SNEGSKA (reference sequence). V lost 1 base to trimming and J lost 6 bases, with 13 bases between them. The CDR3 extends over 14 amino acids. As DNA, the CDR3 is TGCAGTGCTAGAGCGCAGGGAGCGGGAAACATTCAGTACTTC. Its translation is CSARAQGAGNIQYF.

There are many counts of this clonotype. The J gene is TRBJ2-7, the V gene TRBV5-6; D is unresolved. The CDR3 covers 13 residues. CDR1 and CDR2 (germline): SGHDT, YYEEEE. Between the trimmed V and J ends, which lost 2 bases and 6 bases, there was a span of 12 bases. The CDR3 DNA reads as TGTGCCAGCAGCTTCCAGACTCCTGGCGAGCAGTACTTC. Protein product: CASSFQTPGEQYF.

This clonotype came up a few times. This rearrangement joins TRBV6-5 to TRBJ1-2; no firm D call. This CDR3 is 16 amino acids long. The germline gives CDR1 MNHEY, CDR2 SVGAGI. The germline V and J ends were trimmed by 0 bases and 0 bases, with 11 bases remaining between them. CDR3 sequence reads: CASSYSQAGTNYGYTF. The CDR3 nucleotides are TGTGCCAGCAGTTACTCTCAGGCAGGCACTAACTATGGCTACACCTTC.

This clonotype was seen many times. The CDR3 protein is CAWSGNEQFF. CDR3 in DNA: TGTGCCTGGAGTGGCAATGAGCAGTTCTTC. V and J are TRBV30 and TRBJ2-1; D remains ambiguous. Germline assignment: CDR1 GTSNPN and CDR2 SVGIG (reference sequence). The CDR3 totals 10 residues. Trimming shortened V by 1 base and J by 6 bases, and 1 base separated the two germline ends. The complete variable domain, with remaining parts taken from reference TRBV30 and TRBJ2-1, reads SQTIHQWPATLVQPVGSPLSLECTVEGTSNPNLYWYRQAAGRGLQLLFYSVGIGQISSEVPQNLSASRPQDRQFILSSKKLLLSDSGFYLCAWSGNEQFFGPGTRLTVL.

This clonotype was seen more than once but under ten times. The rearrangement joins TRBV9 to TRBJ2-5; 8 nucleotides line up with TRBD1. V lost 0 bases to trimming and J lost 2 bases; unmatched junction nucleotides: 6. The CDR3 consists of 16 residues. CDR1 is SGDLS and CDR2 is YYNGEE in the germline V gene. The chain's CDR3 is CASSVATGTGQETQYF. CDR3 sequence (DNA): TGTGCCAGCAGCGTAGCCACCGGGACAGGACAAGAGACCCAGTACTTC.

V is TRBV6-2 or TRBV6-3 and J is TRBJ2-3; 7 bases match TRBD2. In germline, CDR1 is MNHEY, CDR2 SVGEGT. The CDR3 covers 16 residues. The V segment lost 6 bases and the J segment 5 bases; nucleotides outside the gene matches: 14. In nucleotides, the CDR3 is TGTGCCAGCAGGCCTGCGGGAGCGGGGAAGGAAGATACGCAGTATTTT. The encoded protein is CASRPAGAGKEDTQYF.

This clonotype was found a few times. This rearrangement joins TRBV12-3 or TRBV12-4 to TRBJ2-7; D tentatively fits TRBD1 or TRBD2 (5 bases each). This CDR3 has 14 residues. The ends were cut back, 6 bases at V and 3 bases at J, with 15 bases in the middle. The CDR3 spells CASSPTGPNYEQYF. In DNA, the CDR3 is TGTGCCAGCAGCCCCACGGGGCCTAACTACGAGCAGTACTTC.

This clonotype turned up a few times. This chain links TRBV11-2 with TRBJ2-1; 13 bases agree with TRBD2. CDR3 length: 17 amino acids. V dropped 5 bases and J dropped 7; count of bases not matched to a gene: 11. The germline V gene encodes CDR1 SGHAT and CDR2 FQNNGV. The CDR3 spells CASSRTSGSRGRNEQFF. DNA of the CDR3: TGTGCCAGCAGCCGGACTAGCGGGAGCAGGGGGAGAAATGAGCAGTTCTTC.

This clonotype came up a few times. The rearrangement links TRBV20-1 to TRBJ2-1; 7 nucleotides align to TRBD2. V shed 6 bases, J shed 4 bases, and the junction held 9 bases outside the gene matches. The germline CDR1 and CDR2 sequences are DFQATT and SNEGSKA (reference sequence). The CDR3 totals 14 residues. For the CDR3, the DNA is TGCAGTGCCCGGACTAGAGGCGATTACAATGAGCAGTTCTTC. Its translation is CSARTRGDYNEQFF.

This clonotype occurred many times. The V gene is TRBV10-3, the J gene TRBJ1-4; D gene unclear. V lost 3 bases, J lost 5 bases, and 7 bases lay in between. The CDR3 consists of 13 residues. Germline CDR1 and CDR2: ENHRY and SYGVKD. The CDR3 spells CAISELENEKLFF. The CDR3 nucleotides are TGTGCCATCAGTGAATTGGAGAATGAAAAACTGTTTTTT.

This chain uses TRBV2 with TRBJ2-7, with 11 bases that match TRBD2. The V segment lost 6 bases and the J segment 3 bases; nucleotides outside the gene matches: 10. This CDR3 is 16 amino acids long. Germline CDR1 and CDR2: SNHLY and FYNNEI. This CDR3 is CASRPRLAGSLYEQYF. The CDR3 DNA is TGTGCCAGCAGACCCCGACTAGCGGGAAGCCTCTACGAGCAGTACTTC.

Concerning this clonotype itself: A read error may be the cause here, since a much bigger clone is one base away. This chain uses TRBV27 with TRBJ1-2; 8 bases align to TRBD1. Germline CDR1 reads MNHEY; CDR2 reads SMNVEV (reference sequence). This CDR3 region has 16 residues. CDR3 sequence reads: CGSSLVFGQGFHGYTF. CDR3 in DNA: TGTGGCAGCAGTTTGGTTTTCGGACAGGGATTTCATGGCTACACCTTC.

This clonotype showed up just a few times. This chain connects TRBV5-1 to TRBJ2-7; tentatively, D is TRBD2 (6 bases). V lost 0 bases and J 6 bases, leaving 10 bases between the germline ends. Germline V gene sequence: CDR1 SGHRS, CDR2 YFSETQ. The CDR3 contains 13 residues. The CDR3: CASSLVGEAEQYF. Here the CDR3 DNA reads TGCGCCAGCAGCTTGGTTGGGGAGGCCGAGCAGTACTTC.

V and J are TRBV29-1 and TRBJ2-3, with TRBD2 matching over 9 bases. The J segment lost 0 bases and the V segment lost 7 bases, leaving 8 bases of the junction unmatched. The germline CDR1 and CDR2 sequences are SQVTM and ANQGSEA. This CDR3 is built from 15 residues. CDR3 amino acids: CSAAGGPGSTDTQYF. The CDR3 DNA reads as TGCAGCGCCGCGGGAGGGCCTGGTAGCACAGATACGCAGTATTTT.

Only a few counts were recorded for this clonotype. The chain employs TRBV6-1 and TRBJ1-2, with 10 bases identical to TRBD1. The CDR3 contains 13 residues. From germline, CDR1 is MNHNS and CDR2 SASEGT. The trim removed 7 bases at V and 7 bases at J, leaving 6 bases unmatched. This CDR3 reads CASNPGQGTGYTF. The CDR3 region has the DNA TGTGCCAGCAACCCGGGACAGGGGACTGGCTACACCTTC.

This rearrangement joins TRBV4-1 to TRBJ1-5; D might be TRBD1 (5 bases). Trimming shortened V by 0 bases and J by 5 bases, and 11 bases separated the two germline ends. The CDR3 is 15 amino acids. Per the germline V gene, CDR1 is MGHRA and CDR2 is YSYEKL. CDR3: CASSQDQGPDQPQHF. The CDR3 nucleotides are TGCGCCAGCAGCCAAGACCAGGGTCCGGATCAGCCCCAGCATTTT.

The chain couples TRBV5-1 to TRBJ2-5; D not resolved. V gave up 4 bases and J gave up 1 base, with 17 bases separating them. This CDR3 has 16 residues. Germline CDR1 reads SGHRS; CDR2 reads YFSETQ. The CDR3 nucleotides read TGCGCCAGCAGCCGCAGACCCCTCCAGCCCCAAGAGACCCAGTACTTC. It yields the protein CASSRRPLQPQETQYF.